Each of the 8 T cell receptor beta chains below was sequenced from the same sample in a study of blood T cell repertoires in COVID-19. The method was immunoSEQ multiplex PCR; TCRdb's version includes in-frame clones alone and lacks a portion of them. The table has 100,000 or so clones, 85% to 95% seen once; the top ten hold approximately 6.3%. Specimen: peripheral blood. The source of these receptors is a woman in her sixties with active COVID-19.

V usage is TRBV15 and J usage is TRBJ2-1; 10 bases are a match to TRBD2. The CDR3 consists of 15 residues. V lost 5 bases and J lost 5; bases outside the gene matches: 6. The germline V gene encodes CDR1 LNHNV and CDR2 YYDKDF (reference sequence). The CDR3 loop is CATSLTSGDNNEQFF. The CDR3 DNA follows: TGTGCCACCAGCCTCACTAGCGGGGACAACAATGAGCAGTTCTTC.

The chain is built from TRBV3-1 (or the pseudogene TRBV3-2) and TRBJ1-2, with TRBD1 matching over 7 bases. In germline, CDR1 is LGHDT, CDR2 YNNKEL (reference sequence). Trimming removed 4 bases from V and 7 bases from J; junction bases left unmatched: 6. The CDR3 runs 13 residues. The DNA for the CDR3 is TGTGCCAGCAGCCCCTTAGAGGGGGCTGGCTACACCTTC. The encoded protein is CASSPLEGAGYTF.

This rearrangement joins TRBV28 to TRBJ2-7; 9 bases are shared with TRBD2. With 5 bases clipped from V and 0 bases from J, the junction kept 8 bases outside the gene matches. CDR1 and CDR2 (germline): MDHEN, SYDVKM. CDR3 length: 16 residues. The DNA of the CDR3 is TGTGCCAGCAGTCCCGTAGCGGGGGCCGCCTCCTACGAGCAGTACTTC. The encoded protein is CASSPVAGAASYEQYF.

CDR3 sequence: CARSRGQGIKNTGELFF. In DNA, the CDR3 is TGTGCCAGAAGCCGGGGACAGGGTATAAAGAACACCGGGGAGCTGTTTTTT. The chain uses TRBV5-3 and TRBJ2-2, with TRBD1 matching over 9 bases. TRBV5-3 is recorded as an ORF, its role being uncertain. The V segment lost 4 bases and the J segment 1 base; nucleotides outside the gene matches: 8. This CDR3 is 17 amino acids long.

This chain uses TRBV15 with TRBJ2-3; D gene ambiguous. Germline CDR1 is LNHNV and CDR2 is YYDKDF (reference sequence). V lost 3 bases, J lost 5 bases, and 12 bases lay in between. The CDR3 length is 14 residues. CDR3 loop: CATSRALSGDTQYF. The CDR3 bases are TGTGCCACCAGCAGGGCCCTCTCTGGAGATACGCAGTATTTT.

This chain links TRBV27 with TRBJ1-2, with 9 bases aligning to TRBD1. With V trimmed by 5 bases and J by 7 bases, 5 bases remained unmatched. The germline gives CDR1 MNHEY, CDR2 SMNVEV (reference sequence). This CDR3 has 13 residues. CDR3 in DNA: TGTGCCAGCAGTCCTCGGACAGGGGCTGGCTACACCTTC. The encoded protein is CASSPRTGAGYTF.

The chain combines TRBV11-2 with TRBJ2-7; TRBD1 is a possible D gene (6 bases). Germline V gives CDR1 SGHAT, CDR2 FQNNGV. The CDR3 has 15 residues. The germline V and J ends were trimmed by 3 bases and 0 bases, with 12 bases remaining between them. CDR3 in amino acids: CASSFVHRDSYEQYF. CDR3 nucleotide sequence: TGTGCCAGCAGCTTCGTCCACAGGGACTCCTACGAGCAGTACTTC.

The V gene is TRBV10-3, the J gene TRBJ2-3; D might be TRBD1 (5 bases). The CDR3 length is 12 residues. Germline values: CDR1 ENHRY, CDR2 SYGVKD. V was clipped by 10 bases and J by 0 bases, with 8 bases between them. The CDR3 loop reads CATRQSTDTQYF. CDR3 nucleotides: TGTGCCACCCGACAGAGCACAGATACGCAGTATTTT.